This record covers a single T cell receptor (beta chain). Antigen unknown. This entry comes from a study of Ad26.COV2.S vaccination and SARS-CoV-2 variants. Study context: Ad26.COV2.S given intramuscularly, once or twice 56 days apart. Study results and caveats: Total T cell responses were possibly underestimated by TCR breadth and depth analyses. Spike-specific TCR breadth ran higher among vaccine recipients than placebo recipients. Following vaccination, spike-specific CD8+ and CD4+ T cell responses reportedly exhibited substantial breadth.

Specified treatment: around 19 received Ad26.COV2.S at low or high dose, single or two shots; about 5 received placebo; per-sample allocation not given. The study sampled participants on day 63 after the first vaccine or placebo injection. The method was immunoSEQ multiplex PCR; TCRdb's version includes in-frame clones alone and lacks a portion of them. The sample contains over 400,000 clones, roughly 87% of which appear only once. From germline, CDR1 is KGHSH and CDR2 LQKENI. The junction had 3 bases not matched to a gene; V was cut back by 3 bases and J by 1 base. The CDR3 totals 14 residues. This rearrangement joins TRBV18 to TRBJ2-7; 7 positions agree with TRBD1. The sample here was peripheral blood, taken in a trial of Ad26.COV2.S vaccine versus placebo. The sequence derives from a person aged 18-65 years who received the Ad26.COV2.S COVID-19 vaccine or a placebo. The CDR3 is CASSPVGQSYEQYF. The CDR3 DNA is TGTGCCAGCTCACCGGTGGGACAGTCCTACGAGCAGTACTTC.